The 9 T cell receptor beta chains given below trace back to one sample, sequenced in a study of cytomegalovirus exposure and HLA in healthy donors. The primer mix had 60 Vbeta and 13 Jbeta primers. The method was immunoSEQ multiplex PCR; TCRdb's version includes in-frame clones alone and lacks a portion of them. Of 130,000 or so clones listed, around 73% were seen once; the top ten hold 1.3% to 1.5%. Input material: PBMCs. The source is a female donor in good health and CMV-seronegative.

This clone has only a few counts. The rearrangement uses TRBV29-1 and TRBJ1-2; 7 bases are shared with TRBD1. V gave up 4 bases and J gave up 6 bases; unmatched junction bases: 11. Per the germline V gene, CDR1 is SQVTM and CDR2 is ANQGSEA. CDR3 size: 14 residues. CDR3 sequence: CSVGRRGGTDGYTF. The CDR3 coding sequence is TGCAGCGTTGGGCGAAGGGGTGGGACAGATGGCTACACCTTC. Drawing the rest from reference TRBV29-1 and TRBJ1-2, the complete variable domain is SAVISQKPSRDICQRGTSLTIQCQVDSQVTMMFWYRQQPGQSLTLIATANQGSEATYESGFVIDKFPISRPNLTFSTLTVSNMSPEDSSIYLCSVGRRGGTDGYTFGSGTRLTVV.

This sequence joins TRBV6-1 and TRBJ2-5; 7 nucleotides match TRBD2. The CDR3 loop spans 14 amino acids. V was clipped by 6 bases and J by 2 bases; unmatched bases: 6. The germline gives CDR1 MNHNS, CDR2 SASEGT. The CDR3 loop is CASRAGWGQETQYF. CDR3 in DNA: TGTGCCAGCAGAGCGGGATGGGGTCAAGAGACCCAGTACTTC.

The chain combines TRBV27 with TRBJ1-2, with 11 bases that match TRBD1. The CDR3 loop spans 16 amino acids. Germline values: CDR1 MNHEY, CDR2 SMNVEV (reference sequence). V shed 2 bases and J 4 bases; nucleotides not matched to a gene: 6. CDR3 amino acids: CASSLRGQGGVYGYTF. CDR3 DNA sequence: TGTGCCAGCAGTTTAAGGGGACAGGGGGGGGTCTATGGCTACACCTTC.

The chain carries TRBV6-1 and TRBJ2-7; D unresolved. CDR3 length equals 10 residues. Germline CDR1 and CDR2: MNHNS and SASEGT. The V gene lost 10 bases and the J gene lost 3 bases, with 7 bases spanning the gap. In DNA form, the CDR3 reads TGTGCCACCGAGTACTACGAGCAGTACTTC. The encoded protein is CATEYYEQYF.

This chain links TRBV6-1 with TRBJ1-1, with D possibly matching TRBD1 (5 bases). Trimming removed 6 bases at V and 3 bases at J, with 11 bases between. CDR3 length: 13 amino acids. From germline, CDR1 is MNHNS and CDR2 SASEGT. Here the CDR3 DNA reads TGTGCCAGCAGGATCGACAGAGACACTGAAGCTTTCTTT. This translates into CASRIDRDTEAFF.

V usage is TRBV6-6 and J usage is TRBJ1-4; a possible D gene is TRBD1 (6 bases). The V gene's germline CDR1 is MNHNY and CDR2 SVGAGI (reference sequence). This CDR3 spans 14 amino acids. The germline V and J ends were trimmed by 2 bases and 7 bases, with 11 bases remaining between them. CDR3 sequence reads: CASSYLQGGEKLFF. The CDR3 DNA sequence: TGTGCCAGCAGTTACCTACAGGGTGGTGAAAAACTGTTTTTT.

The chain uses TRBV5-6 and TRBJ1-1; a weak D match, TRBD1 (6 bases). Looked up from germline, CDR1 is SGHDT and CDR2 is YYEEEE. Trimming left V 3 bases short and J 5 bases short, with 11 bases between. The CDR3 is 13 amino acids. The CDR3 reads CASSSQGWTEAFF. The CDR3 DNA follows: TGTGCCAGCAGCTCACAGGGTTGGACTGAAGCTTTCTTT.

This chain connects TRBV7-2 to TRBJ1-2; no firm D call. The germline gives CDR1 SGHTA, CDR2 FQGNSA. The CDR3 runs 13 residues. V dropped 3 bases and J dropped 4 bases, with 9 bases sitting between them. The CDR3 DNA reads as TGTGCCAGCAGCTTCTCAGTTCTCTATGGCTACACCTTC. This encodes CASSFSVLYGYTF.

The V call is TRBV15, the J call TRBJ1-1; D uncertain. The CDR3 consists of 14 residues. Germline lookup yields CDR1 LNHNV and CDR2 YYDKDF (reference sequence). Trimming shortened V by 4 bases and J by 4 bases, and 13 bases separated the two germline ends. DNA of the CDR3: TGTGCCACCAGCACATTTTTGGGCTTCACTGAAGCTTTCTTT. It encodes CATSTFLGFTEAFF.